The clone carrying this T cell receptor beta chain appeared a few times. Its antigen is undetermined. The data originate from a study of post-analysis software for immune sequencing data. Regarding the study as a whole: TRBV5-6, TRBV5-1 and TRBV20-1 were among roughly five TRBV segments more frequent in patients than controls.

Looked up from germline, CDR1 is KGHDR and CDR2 is SFDVKD. This CDR3 contains 14 residues. Germline trimming cut 7 bases from V and 5 bases from J; bases unmatched to any gene: 8. Carried by the TCR beta cDNA libraries were unique molecular identifiers. TCRdb re-analysed the PCR reads in MiXCR, keeping a single row per CDR3 protein. The sample includes about 770,000 distinct CDR3 sequences, 46% seen only once; the top ten take roughly 5.2%. The clonotype was recovered from a girl under 18 with multiple sclerosis. Sequenced material: blood. The chain recombines TRBV24-1 with TRBJ2-5, with 8 nucleotides matching TRBD1. CDR3 in amino acids: CATSRTGTLETQYF. The CDR3, as DNA: TGTGCCACCAGCCGGACAGGGACCCTGGAGACCCAGTACTTC.